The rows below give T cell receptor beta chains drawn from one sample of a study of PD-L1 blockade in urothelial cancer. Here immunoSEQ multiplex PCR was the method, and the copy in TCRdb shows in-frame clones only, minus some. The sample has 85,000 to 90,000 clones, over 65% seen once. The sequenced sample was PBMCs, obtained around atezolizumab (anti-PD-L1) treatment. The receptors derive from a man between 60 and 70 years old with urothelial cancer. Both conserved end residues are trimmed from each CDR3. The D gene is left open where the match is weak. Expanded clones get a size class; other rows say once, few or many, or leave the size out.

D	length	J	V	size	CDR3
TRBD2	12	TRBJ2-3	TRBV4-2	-	ASSQGLAADTQY
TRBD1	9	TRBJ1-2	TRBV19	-	AGRQGDGYT
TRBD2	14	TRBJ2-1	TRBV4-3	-	ASSLATSGTYNEQF
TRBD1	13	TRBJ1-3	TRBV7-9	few	ASSHGTGSGNTIY
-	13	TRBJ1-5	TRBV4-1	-	ASSQGPAGNQPQH
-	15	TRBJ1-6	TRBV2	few	ASSEARPSLQNSPLH
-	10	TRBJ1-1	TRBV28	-	ASTHSGVDAF
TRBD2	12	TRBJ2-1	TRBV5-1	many	ASSPLAGVDEQF
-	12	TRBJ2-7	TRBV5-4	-	ASSLAPGGYEQY
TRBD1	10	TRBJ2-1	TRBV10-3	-	AISEPDREEF
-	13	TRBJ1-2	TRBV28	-	ASSLGGGYDYGYT